A selection of T cell receptor beta chains follows, all from one sample in a study of CD8+CD57+ T cells in acquired aplastic anemia. TCRdb ran MiXCR on the reads and lists one entry per CDR3 protein. Of 400,000 to 450,000 distinct CDR3 sequences in the sample, 65% to 80% were seen once. The material sequenced was sorted CD4+, CD8+, or CD8+CD57+ T cells (not recorded which) from PBMCs. Receptor source: a human donor in good health, serving as a control. Each CDR3 is given with its conserved first and last residue. D genes are given only for firm matches. Clone size, where shown, is once, few, many, or a class for clones that have expanded.

>TRBD2|many|TRBV19|TRBJ2-1
TGTGCCACCCAGCTTAGCGGGGGAAGTAATGAGCAGTTCTTC
CATQLSGGSNEQFF
>-|-|TRBV5-1|TRBJ2-3
TGTGCCAGCAGCCGGGGGCAGCTCGGCACAGATACGCAGTATTTT
CASSRGQLGTDTQYF
>-|-|TRBV10-3|TRBJ1-5
TGTGCCATCAGCCGGGGCAGGGATAGCAATCAGCCCCAGCATTTT
CAISRGRDSNQPQHF
>-|-|TRBV29-1|TRBJ2-5
TGCAGCTCAGGAGGGGAAGAGACCCAGTACTTC
CSSGGEETQYF
>-|-|TRBV6-9|TRBJ1-2
TGTGCCACCCATGAAAGGGCAGGAAATTATGGCTACACCTTC
CATHERAGNYGYTF
>-|few|TRBV29-1|TRBJ2-5
TGCAGCGTTGAAGGGTTGGGGCGGGAGACCCAGTACTTC
CSVEGLGRETQYF
>TRBD1|-|TRBV25-1|TRBJ1-6
TGTGCCAGCAGTGATTCAACACAGGGGGCTGGATCACCCCTCCACTTT
CASSDSTQGAGSPLHF
>TRBD2|-|TRBV20-1|TRBJ2-5
TGCAGTGCTAAGGTAGCGGGCGTAGAGACCCAGTACTTC
CSAKVAGVETQYF
>-|many|TRBV15|TRBJ1-1
TGTGCCACCGGTCGGGGGGGTAAGACTGAAGCTTTCTTT
CATGRGGKTEAFF
>-|-|TRBV5-6|TRBJ2-7
TGTGCCAGCAGCTTGGCCGGGGTGGGCTCAGACGAACAGTACTTC
CASSLAGVGSDEQYF
>-|many|TRBV12-3/TRBV12-4|TRBJ2-2
TGTGCCAGCAGTTTAGAGTGGAGGCACGGGGAGCTGTTTTTT
CASSLEWRHGELFF
>-|-|TRBV7-4|TRBJ1-5
TGTGCCAGCAGCGTCGCTGGGGCAGGAGATCAGCCCCAGCATTTT
CASSVAGAGDQPQHF
>TRBD2|-|TRBV11-2|TRBJ2-7
TGTGCCAGCAGCCCCGGGACTAGCGGACCTAGCAGCGAGCAGTACTTC
CASSPGTSGPSSEQYF
>TRBD1|once|TRBV7-2|TRBJ2-3
TGTGCCAGCAGCTTCGGACAGGTTGCCACCTACGAGCAGTATTTT
CASSFGQVATYEQYF
>-|-|TRBV11-2|TRBJ2-1
TGTGCCAGCAGCCACGCCCGTAGCTCCGATGAGCAGTTCTTC
CASSHARSSDEQFF
>-|-|TRBV9|TRBJ1-5
TGTGCCAGCAGTCCCGCGGGGGGCAAGCAGCCTCTGCATTTT
CASSPAGGKQPLHF
>-|once|TRBV7-2|TRBJ2-1
TGTGCCAGCAGCTCCCGGGAGAGACGCTGGTCGTCACCCAATGAGCAGTTCTTC
CASSSRERRWSSPNEQFF
>-|once|TRBV5-4|TRBJ2-2
TGTGCCAGCAGCTTAGGGGGGTGGACTAACACCGGGGAGCTGTTTTTT
CASSLGGWTNTGELFF
>TRBD2|-|TRBV5-1|TRBJ2-7
TGCGCCAGCAGCATCGGGGGGGGCCGGACGGAGCAGTACTTC
CASSIGGGRTEQYF
>-|many|TRBV6-6|TRBJ1-3
TGTGCCAGCAGTGAACAAGGAAACACCATATATTTT
CASSEQGNTIYF
>-|-|TRBV9|TRBJ1-2
TGTGCCACCCCAGACAGCTGGGTATTCTATGGCTACACCTTC
CATPDSWVFYGYTF
>TRBD2|-|TRBV2|TRBJ2-1
TGTGCCAGCAGTGAAAAGTGGAACAGCGGGGGGTTCGGTTCGCGGTTCTTC
CASSEKWNSGGFGSRFF
>TRBD1|many|TRBV20-1|TRBJ2-2
TGCAGTGCATTGAAGGGGGCGCAGGCCGGGGAGCTGTTTTTT
CSALKGAQAGELFF
>-|-|TRBV7-2|TRBJ2-7
TGTGCCAGCAGCGGCACTGGCGGGATCTACGAGCAGGACTTC
CASSGTGGIYEQDF
>TRBD1|many|TRBV6-2/TRBV6-3|TRBJ1-1
TGTGCCAGCAGTAACCGAGGGGGCGTGAACACTGAAGCTTTCTTT
CASSNRGGVNTEAFF
>-|many|TRBV5-1|TRBJ1-6
TGCGCCAGCAGCTTGGCCCGGGACGCTAATTCACCCCTCCACTTT
CASSLARDANSPLHF
>-|-|TRBV20-1|TRBJ1-1
TGCAGTGCTAGTGGGGAACACACTGAAGCTTTCTTT
CSASGEHTEAFF
>-|-|TRBV7-8|TRBJ2-3
TGTGCCAGCAGCTTTGAACGACTACTAGCTAGGAAGGACTTT
CASSFERLLARKDF
>-|-|TRBV12-3/TRBV12-4|TRBJ2-7
TGTGCCAGCCTATGGAGGGGTACTTCCTACGAGCAGTACTTC
CASLWRGTSYEQYF
>-|-|TRBV7-2|TRBJ1-2
TGTGCCAGCAGCATCGCTACGAGAGGGTCATATGGCTACACCTTC
CASSIATRGSYGYTF
>TRBD1|many|TRBV9|TRBJ2-5
TGTGCCAGCAGCGCAGAGCGAAGGACAGGGGCAGAGACCCAGTACTTC
CASSAERRTGAETQYF
>TRBD2|-|TRBV5-1|TRBJ2-7
TGTGCCAGCAGCTTAAGACCGGGGGGAAGTATCTACGAGCAGTACTTC
CASSLRPGGSIYEQYF
>-|many|TRBV12-3/TRBV12-4|TRBJ2-7
TGTGCCAGCAGCCGCACGCGTTCTGGGGATGGGCAGTACTTC
CASSRTRSGDGQYF
>-|-|TRBV4-3|TRBJ1-6
TGCGCCAGCAGCCCAGAGGGTTACGGGGGACCCCTCCACTTT
CASSPEGYGGPLHF
>-|-|TRBV2|TRBJ1-2
TGTGCCAGCAGTCTGGACAGCACTAACTATGGCTACACCTTC
CASSLDSTNYGYTF
>TRBD1|many|TRBV6-1|TRBJ2-7
TGTGCCAGCAGTCAACCACCGGGACAGGGGGTCTACGAGCAGTACTTC
CASSQPPGQGVYEQYF
>-|-|TRBV29-1|TRBJ1-2
TGCAGCATTGATTCGGGGGGGGGAACTAACTATGGCTACACCTTC
CSIDSGGGTNYGYTF
>-|many|TRBV5-1|TRBJ1-3
TGCGCCAGCAGCTCCACTAGCTCTGGAAACACCATATATTTT
CASSSTSSGNTIYF
>TRBD2|few|TRBV15|TRBJ2-3
TGTGCCACCAGCGGAACGCTAGCGGGGGGAAAGTACAATGAGCAGTATTTT
CATSGTLAGGKYNEQYF
>-|-|TRBV5-1|TRBJ2-3
TGCGCCAGCAGCTTACCGCGGTTTAACGAAGATACGCAGTATTTT
CASSLPRFNEDTQYF
>-|-|TRBV7-2|TRBJ1-6
TGTGCCAGCAGCTTGAGGCGACCCGGAGGAACTCAGCCCCTCCACTTT
CASSLRRPGGTQPLHF
>TRBD2|-|TRBV11-3|TRBJ2-7
TGTGCCAGCAGCTTAGGAGCGGGGGGGCAGAACGAGCAGTACTTC
CASSLGAGGQNEQYF
>TRBD1|-|TRBV7-2|TRBJ2-3
TGTGCCAGCAGCCAAAGAGGACAGGTTGACGAGCAGTACACGCAGTATTTT
CASSQRGQVDEQYTQYF
>TRBD1|many|TRBV5-1|TRBJ2-3
TGCGCCAGCACCTGGACAGGTGGGGATACGCAGTATTTT
CASTWTGGDTQYF
>-|many|TRBV2|TRBJ1-4
TGTGCCAGCAGTGTCGACAGGTTCGGGGAAAAACTGTTTTTT
CASSVDRFGEKLFF
>-|-|TRBV20-1|TRBJ2-5
TGCAGTGCGGCACAGGGTGGAGGAGAGACCCAGTACTTC
CSAAQGGGETQYF
>-|-|TRBV7-8|TRBJ1-2
TGTGCCAGCAGTGCTCGTAAACGGGATGGCTCCGAGTATGGCTACACCTTC
CASSARKRDGSEYGYTF